One TCR beta chain is described in this entry. PCR used 60 Vbeta primers and 13 Jbeta primers. Clones were read by immunoSEQ multiplex PCR, and TCRdb kept only the in-frame ones, dropping some. The sample records roughly 130,000 clones, about 82% being singletons. These data come from a study of cytomegalovirus exposure and HLA in healthy donors. From germline, CDR1 is MRHNA and CDR2 SNTAGT. The CDR3 consists of 16 residues. Germline trimming cut 3 bases from V and 4 bases from J; bases unmatched to any gene: 10. The chain joins TRBV6-4 to TRBJ2-3; 7 bases map to TRBD2. The receptor's source is a boy aged 10-17 years in good health and CMV-seronegative. Source material: PBMCs. The CDR3 reads CASSDVGGSGPDTQYF. CDR3 nucleotides: TGTGCCAGCAGTGATGTCGGCGGGAGTGGCCCAGATACGCAGTATTTT.